The clone carrying this T cell receptor beta chain has ten or more counts. The antigen is not known. This specimen belongs to a study of response to subunit inactivated influenza vaccine. Findings and caveats of the study: The authors suggested that every seasonal influenza vaccination recruits few new T cells.

MiXCR, run by TCRdb on the RT-PCR reads, gives a single entry per CDR3 protein. Of 710,000 or so distinct CDR3 sequences in the sample, 15% to 18% were seen once. Sample: PBMCs from blood, taken 11 to 12 days after vaccination. The TCR comes from a man aged 50-60 years who received an inactivated influenza vaccine.

CDR3 amino acids: CASSLSGITGELFF. The CDR3 DNA reads TGCGCCAGCAGCTTGTCTGGGATAACCGGGGAGCTGTTTTTT. The chain carries TRBV5-1 and TRBJ2-2; D remains ambiguous. V lost 1 base and J lost 5, with 9 bases in between. This CDR3 is built from 14 residues. Germline CDR1 SGHRS, CDR2 YFSETQ.